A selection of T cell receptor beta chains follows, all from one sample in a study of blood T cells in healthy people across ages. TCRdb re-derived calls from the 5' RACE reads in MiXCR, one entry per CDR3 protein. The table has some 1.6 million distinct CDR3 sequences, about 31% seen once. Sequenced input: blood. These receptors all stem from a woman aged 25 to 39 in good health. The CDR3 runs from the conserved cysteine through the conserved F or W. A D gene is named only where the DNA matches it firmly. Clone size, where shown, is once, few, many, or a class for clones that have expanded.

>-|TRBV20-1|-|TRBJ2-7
TGCAGTGCTAGAGAGGGCTTACGCTACGAGCAGTACTTC
CSAREGLRYEQYF
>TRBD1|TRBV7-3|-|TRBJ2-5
TGTGCCAGCAGCTTAGTAATGGGTGTGACAGGGGGAGTGGGCAAGCAGTACTTC
CASSLVMGVTGGVGKQYF
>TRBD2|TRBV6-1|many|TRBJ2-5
TGTGCCAGCAATGAAATAGCGGGAGAGGAGACCCAGTACTTC
CASNEIAGEETQYF
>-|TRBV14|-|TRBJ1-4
TGTGCCAGCAGCCCCTGGGGGGAAAAACTGTTTTTT
CASSPWGEKLFF
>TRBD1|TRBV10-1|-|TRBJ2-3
TGCGCCAGCAGTGAGTCGACAGGGGCCACAGATACGCAGTATTTT
CASSESTGATDTQYF
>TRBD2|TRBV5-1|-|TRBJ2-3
TGCGCCAGCAGCTGGGGGACTAGCACTAGCACAGATACGCAGTATTTT
CASSWGTSTSTDTQYF
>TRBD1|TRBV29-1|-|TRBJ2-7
TGCAGCGTTGAAGATCGTCGGACAGGGAGGTCCGAGCAGTACTTC
CSVEDRRTGRSEQYF
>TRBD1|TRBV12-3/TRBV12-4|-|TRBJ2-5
TGTGCCAGCAGTGTGACAGGGGGCGGTGAAGAGACCCAGTACTTC
CASSVTGGGEETQYF
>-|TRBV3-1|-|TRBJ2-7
TGTGCCAGCAGCCCGGTGGGGGTACTTGCCGAGCAGTACTTC
CASSPVGVLAEQYF
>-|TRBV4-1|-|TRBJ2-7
TGCGCCAGCAACCAACGGGTCGAATACGAGCAGTACTTC
CASNQRVEYEQYF
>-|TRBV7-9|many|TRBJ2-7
TGTGCCAGCAGTCGACCCGGTCGCGAGCAGTACTTC
CASSRPGREQYF
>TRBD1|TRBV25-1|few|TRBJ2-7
TGTGCCAGCAGGCAATCCGGGACAGACCTCTACGAGCAGTACTTC
CASRQSGTDLYEQYF
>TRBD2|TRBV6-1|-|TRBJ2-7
TGTGCCAGCAGTGAAGGGCGGGGGACCTACTACGAGCAGTACTTC
CASSEGRGTYYEQYF
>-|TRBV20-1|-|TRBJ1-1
TGCAGTGCCATTCTTTGGGGACCTAGCACTGAGGCTTTCTTT
CSAILWGPSTEAFF
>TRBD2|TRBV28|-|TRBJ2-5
TGTGCCAGCAGCGGTTTGATCCGGCTAGCGGGAGTTGGGGAGACCCAGTACTTC
CASSGLIRLAGVGETQYF
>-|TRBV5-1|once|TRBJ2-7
TGCGCCAGCAGCGCCGCAGGACGCAGCTCCTACGAGCAGTACTTC
CASSAAGRSSYEQYF
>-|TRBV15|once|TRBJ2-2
TGTGCCACCAGCCGGGCATGGGGCACCGGGGAGCTGTTTTTT
CATSRAWGTGELFF
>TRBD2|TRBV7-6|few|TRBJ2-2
TGTGCCAGCAGCGCCGGACTAGCGGGAGTAGGTTTCACCGGGGAGCTGTTTTTT
CASSAGLAGVGFTGELFF
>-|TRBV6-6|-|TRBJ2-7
TGTGCCAGCAGGCAAGGCTTGGATAACTACGAGCAGTACTTC
CASRQGLDNYEQYF
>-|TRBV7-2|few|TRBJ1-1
TGTGCCAGCAGCTTAGGGCCGGGTATGAACACTGAAGCTTTCTTT
CASSLGPGMNTEAFF
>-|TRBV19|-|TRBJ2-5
TGTGCCAGTAGATCCTCCCTAGCGCGATTTCAAGAGACCCAGTACTTC
CASRSSLARFQETQYF
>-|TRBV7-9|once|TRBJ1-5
TGTGCCAGCAGCTTAGAAACGGGAGAGCCCCAGCATTTT
CASSLETGEPQHF
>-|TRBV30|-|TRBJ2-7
TGTGCCTGGATGGGGGAGTCCTACGAGCAGTACTTC
CAWMGESYEQYF
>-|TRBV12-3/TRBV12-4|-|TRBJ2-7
TGTGACAGCAGTTCTCGGGGCTACGAGCAGTACTTC
CDSSSRGYEQYF
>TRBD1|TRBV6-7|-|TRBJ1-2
TGTGCCAGCAGTTACTCGAACAGGGGGCGCGACTATGGCTACACCTTC
CASSYSNRGRDYGYTF
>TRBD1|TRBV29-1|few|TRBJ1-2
TGCAGCCCTCAAGGGGGGACAGGGTTATTAAACACCTTC
CSPQGGTGLLNTF
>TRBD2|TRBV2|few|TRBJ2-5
TGTGCCAGCACCAGGACTAGTCGGGAAGAGACCCAGTACTTC
CASTRTSREETQYF
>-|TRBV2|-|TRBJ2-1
TGTGCCAGCAGTGGAGGGCGAAATTCCTACAATGAGCAGTTCTTC
CASSGGRNSYNEQFF
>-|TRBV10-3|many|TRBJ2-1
TGTGCCATCAGTGAACCCGGCGGTGAGCAGTTCTTC
CAISEPGGEQFF
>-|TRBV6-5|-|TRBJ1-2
TGTGCCACCTACGGGATAAACTATGGCTACACCTTC
CATYGINYGYTF
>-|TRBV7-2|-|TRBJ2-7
TGTGCCAGCAGCTTAGTCCAGGGGGGTACCTACGAGCAGTACTTC
CASSLVQGGTYEQYF
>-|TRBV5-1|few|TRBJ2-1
TGCGCCAGCAGCTTGATTGACAGACGAGATGAGCAGTTCTTC
CASSLIDRRDEQFF
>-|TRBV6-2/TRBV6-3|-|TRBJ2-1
TGTGCCAGCACTCCCGGCGATGAGCAGTTCTTC
CASTPGDEQFF
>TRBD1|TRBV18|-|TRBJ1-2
TGTGCCAGCTCACCACCGGCTATGGACAGGGCATCTGGCTACACCTTC
CASSPPAMDRASGYTF
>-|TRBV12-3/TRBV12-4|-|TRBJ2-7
TGTGCCAGCAGCTTCCCAGAGACAGCTTACGAGCAGTACTTC
CASSFPETAYEQYF
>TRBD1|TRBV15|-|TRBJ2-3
TGTGCCACCAGCATTGGGACAGGGGGCTCAGATACGCAGTATTTT
CATSIGTGGSDTQYF
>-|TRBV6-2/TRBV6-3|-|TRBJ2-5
TGTGCCAGCAGGGACAGCGGGGTGCCCTGGACCCAGTACTTC
CASRDSGVPWTQYF
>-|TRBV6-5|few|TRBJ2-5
TGTGCCAGCACCATCCTGGGGGCAGGAGAGACCCAGTACTTC
CASTILGAGETQYF
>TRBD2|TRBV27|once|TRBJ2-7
TGTGCCAGCAGCGAGTCAATGACTAGCGGGACATCGTACGAGCAGTACTTC
CASSESMTSGTSYEQYF